Following are 27 T cell receptor beta chains from one sample sequenced in a study of OX40 agonist ivuxolimab in advanced cancers. Here immunoSEQ multiplex PCR was the method, and the copy in TCRdb shows in-frame clones only, minus some. Of around 41,000 clones listed, approximately 90% are singletons. Sequencing was performed on CD4+ or CD8+ T cells sorted from blood, taken in a trial of the OX40 agonist ivuxolimab. The receptors here all came from an adult with an advanced solid tumor such as melanoma, head and neck, liver or kidney cancer.

This clone has a handful of counts. The chain combines TRBV19 with TRBJ1-5, with a weak D call TRBD1 (5 bases). Germline V gene lookup returns CDR1 LNHDA and CDR2 SQIVND (reference sequence). Trimming took off 2 bases at V and 9 bases at J, with 11 bases between the two ends. The CDR3 loop spans 13 amino acids. The CDR3 protein is CASSIQGARPQHF. The CDR3 nucleotides read TGTGCCAGTAGTATACAGGGCGCGCGGCCCCAGCATTTT.

The rearrangement links TRBV7-9 to TRBJ1-1; no definite D call. Germline V CDR1 and CDR2: SEHNR, FQNEAQ (reference sequence). The CDR3 runs 16 residues. V shed 1 base and J shed 0 bases, with 12 bases lying between them. CDR3 amino acids: CASSLGAGEVNTEAFF. Written as DNA, the CDR3 is TGTGCCAGCAGCTTAGGGGCAGGAGAGGTGAACACTGAAGCTTTCTTT. Using reference TRBV7-9 and TRBJ1-1 for the parts outside the CDR3, the full variable domain is DTGVSQNPRHKITKRGQNVTFRCDPISEHNRLYWYRQTLGQGPEFLTYFQNEAQLEKSRLLSDRFSAERPKGSFSTLEIQRTEQGDSAMYLCASSLGAGEVNTEAFFGQGTRLTVV.

The CDR3 is CASRQDRGRAQLETQYF. CDR3 bases: TGTGCCAGCAGACAAGACAGGGGGCGAGCACAATTGGAGACCCAGTACTTC. V gene TRBV5-6 combines with J gene TRBJ2-5, with TRBD1 matching 10 bases. This CDR3 is built from 17 residues. Losses at the gene ends were 5 bases for V and 5 bases for J; bases not matched to a gene: 15. CDR1 and CDR2 (germline): SGHDT, YYEEEE.

CDR3 protein: CASSLSRFDEKLFF. CDR3 nucleotide sequence: TGTGCCAGCAGTTTAAGCAGGTTTGACGAAAAACTGTTTTTT. The gene calls are TRBV27 and TRBJ1-4; D is unclear. CDR3 length: 14 amino acids. Deletions cut 2 bases from V and 8 bases from J, with 12 bases between. The V gene's germline CDR1 is MNHEY and CDR2 SMNVEV (reference sequence).

V usage is TRBV15 and J usage is TRBJ2-4, with 12 bases matching TRBD2. The CDR3 sequence is 19 residues long. Losses at the gene ends were 7 bases for V and 0 bases for J; bases not matched to a gene: 13. Germline CDR1 is LNHNV and CDR2 is YYDKDF (reference sequence). This chain's CDR3 is CATTFALTSGGLAKNIQYF. DNA for the CDR3: TGTGCCACCACCTTCGCACTGACTAGCGGGGGTCTAGCCAAAAACATTCAGTACTTC.

This chain connects TRBV7-2 to TRBJ2-7; D call uncertain. CDR3 length: 14 residues. Germline-derived CDR1 and CDR2 are SGHTA and FQGNSA. The V end was cut by 5 bases, the J end by 2 bases, with 13 bases between. Here the CDR3 reads CASSHTGGTYEQYF. The CDR3 bases are TGTGCCAGCAGCCACACGGGTGGGACCTACGAGCAGTACTTC.

The chain has TRBV20-1 and TRBJ2-7; D is unresolved. V was pared by 7 bases and J by 6 bases, with 10 bases between. There are 10 residues in the CDR3. The germline CDR1 and CDR2 sequences are DFQATT and SNEGSKA (reference sequence). The CDR3 region is CSESRLEQYF. CDR3 DNA: TGCAGTGAGTCCCGACTCGAGCAGTACTTC.

The chain has TRBV7-2 and TRBJ1-4, with D hard to call. V was trimmed by 6 bases and J by 8 bases, leaving 16 bases between them. The CDR3 length is 14 residues. Per germline, CDR1 SGHTA and CDR2 FQGNSA. The chain's CDR3 is CASSPRFAGEKLFF. The CDR3 nucleotides are TGTGCCAGCAGTCCCCGGTTTGCAGGCGAAAAACTGTTTTTT.

V is TRBV6-1 and J is TRBJ2-7; D might be TRBD2 (5 bases). The CDR3 is 10 amino acids. The germline V gene has CDR1 MNHNS and CDR2 SASEGT. The V end was cut by 6 bases, the J end by 6 bases, with 6 bases between. This CDR3 reads CASRSGEQYF. CDR3 in DNA: TGTGCCAGCAGGAGCGGCGAGCAGTACTTC.

The chain is built from TRBV15 and TRBJ2-5; D gene ambiguous. Trimming removed 3 bases from V and 2 bases from J, with 10 bases in between. This CDR3 comprises 14 residues. Germline V CDR1 and CDR2: LNHNV, YYDKDF (reference sequence). CDR3 loop: CATSREGVQETQYF. The CDR3 region has the DNA TGTGCCACCAGCAGGGAAGGAGTTCAAGAGACCCAGTACTTC.

This chain joins TRBV6-6 and TRBJ1-2, with 7 bases fitting TRBD1. The CDR3 loop spans 14 amino acids. CDR1 and CDR2 (germline): MNHNY, SVGAGI (reference sequence). The V segment lost 5 bases and the J segment 7 bases; nucleotides outside the gene matches: 10. The CDR3 bases are TGTGCCAGCAGTCAAGATCTAAGACAGGGTGGCTACACCTTC. The encoded protein is CASSQDLRQGGYTF.

The chain is built from TRBV11-3 and TRBJ2-7; D unclear. The germline V and J ends were trimmed by 3 bases and 6 bases, with 12 bases remaining between them. The CDR3 length is 13 residues. Germline-derived CDR1 and CDR2 are SGHNT and YENEEA. DNA of the CDR3: TGTGCCAGCAGCTTCACATCGTCCGGCGAGCAGTACTTC. Its translation is CASSFTSSGEQYF.

The chain joins TRBV9 to TRBJ1-2; D ambiguous. Trimming stripped 3 bases from V and 5 bases from J, with 14 bases between. This CDR3 spans 14 amino acids. Germline assignment: CDR1 SGDLS and CDR2 YYNGEE. The CDR3 is CASSGTRPIYGYTF. The CDR3 DNA reads TGTGCCAGCAGCGGTACGCGACCTATATATGGCTACACCTTC. Filled out from reference TRBV9 and TRBJ1-2, the complete variable domain reads DSGVTQTPKHLITATGQRVTLRCSPRSGDLSVYWYQQSLDQGLQFLIQYYNGEERAKGNILERFSAQQFPDLHSELNLSSLELGDSALYFCASSGTRPIYGYTFGSGTRLTVV.

The chain couples TRBV18 to TRBJ2-7, with D perhaps assigned TRBD1 or TRBD2 (5 bases each). Looked up from germline, CDR1 is KGHSH and CDR2 is LQKENI. V lost 6 bases, J lost 2 bases, and 17 bases lay in between. The CDR3 covers 15 residues. The CDR3 spells CASSPSGGTTYEQYF. The CDR3, as DNA: TGTGCCAGCTCTCCCAGTGGGGGTACGACCTACGAGCAGTACTTC.

The chain recombines TRBV28 with TRBJ2-7, with 7 bases identical to TRBD1. Germline CDR1 MDHEN, CDR2 SYDVKM. This CDR3 has 13 amino acids. Unmatched junction bases numbered 3, after V lost 7 bases and J lost 0 bases. The DNA for the CDR3 is TGTGCCAGCACCCGGGACAGCTCCTACGAGCAGTACTTC. It is translated as CASTRDSSYEQYF.

The CDR3 loop is CASSLVRGEEKLFF. CDR3 nucleotide sequence: TGTGCCAGCTCCCTTGTGCGGGGGGAGGAAAAACTGTTTTTT. The J gene is TRBJ1-4, the V gene TRBV18; possibly TRBD1 for D (5 bases). Trimming stripped 6 bases from V and 8 bases from J, with 16 bases between. This CDR3 comprises 14 residues. CDR1 KGHSH and CDR2 LQKENI come from the germline V gene.

This clone has just a few counts. The genes are TRBV7-6 and TRBJ1-2; the D gene is possibly TRBD1 (6 bases). CDR1 and CDR2 from the germline V gene are SGHVS and FNYEAQ. Between the trimmed V and J ends, which lost 4 bases and 1 base, there was a span of 16 bases. This CDR3 has 16 amino acids. The CDR3 DNA sequence: TGTGCCAGCAGCTCCCAGGGAGGGGGATTTAACTATGGCTACACCTTC. Protein: CASSSQGGGFNYGYTF.

This chain links TRBV5-1 with TRBJ2-2; D unresolved. This CDR3 comprises 12 residues. Germline values: CDR1 SGHRS, CDR2 YFSETQ. The V end was cut by 9 bases, the J end by 1 base, with 7 bases between. Here the CDR3 DNA reads TGCGCCACCCGCCGGAACACCGGGGAGCTGTTTTTT. It translates to CATRRNTGELFF.

The chain employs TRBV5-1 and TRBJ2-3; no firm D call. CDR1 and CDR2 from the germline V gene are SGHRS and YFSETQ. The CDR3 length is 16 residues. With 4 bases removed from V and 2 bases from J, the gap between germline ends came to 17 bases. The CDR3 region is CASSTRATSDTDTQYF. CDR3 bases: TGCGCCAGCAGCACCCGGGCCACGTCGGACACAGATACGCAGTATTTT.

The chain employs TRBV2 and TRBJ1-1; weak D call: TRBD1 (5 bases). CDR1 is SNHLY and CDR2 is FYNNEI in the germline V gene. This CDR3 comprises 13 residues. V was trimmed by 7 bases and J by 3 bases, leaving 12 bases between them. This chain's CDR3 is CASIVREDTEAFF. CDR3 sequence (DNA): TGTGCCAGCATCGTCAGGGAGGACACTGAAGCTTTCTTT.

The rearrangement links TRBV7-2 to TRBJ1-3, with D unresolved. The CDR3 is 14 residues long. The ends were cut back, 2 bases at V and 0 bases at J, with 5 bases in the middle. The germline gives CDR1 SGHTA, CDR2 FQGNSA. CDR3 loop: CASSLSNSGNTIYF. CDR3 in DNA: TGTGCCAGCAGCTTAAGCAACTCTGGAAACACCATATATTTT.

The gene calls are TRBV18 and TRBJ2-7; D remains ambiguous. The CDR3 sequence is 14 residues long. V lost 3 bases, J lost 2 bases, and 11 bases lay in between. Looked up from germline, CDR1 is KGHSH and CDR2 is LQKENI. The CDR3 coding sequence is TGTGCCAGCTCACCCGATAGGGAAGCCTACGAGCAGTACTTC. This sequence encodes CASSPDREAYEQYF.

The chain employs TRBV10-3 and TRBJ1-2; TRBD1 agrees at 11 bases. This CDR3 comprises 15 residues. Germline V gives CDR1 ENHRY, CDR2 SYGVKD. V shed 5 bases, J shed 2 bases, and the junction held 4 bases outside the gene matches. The CDR3 DNA sequence: TGTGCCATCAGTACTGGACAGGGGGCGAACTATGGCTACACCTTC. Translation gives CAISTGQGANYGYTF.

V is TRBV29-1 and J is TRBJ2-5; D might be TRBD1 or TRBD2, each matching 5 bases. Germline CDR1 SQVTM, CDR2 ANQGSEA. The CDR3 sequence is 15 residues long. The V gene lost 7 bases and the J gene lost 1 base, with 19 bases spanning the gap. CDR3 DNA sequence: TGCAGCGACCGGGACGGATCTGGCATCCAAGAGACCCAGTACTTC. Protein sequence: CSDRDGSGIQETQYF.

The rearrangement links TRBV5-4 to TRBJ1-6, with 10 bases matching TRBD1. The V gene end was trimmed by 4 bases and the J gene end by 7 bases; junction bases not matched to a gene: 5. The CDR3 length is 15 residues. Per germline, CDR1 SGHNT and CDR2 YYREEE (reference sequence). DNA for the CDR3: TGTGCCAGCAGCGGTGGACAGGGGGGAAATTCACCCCTCCACTTT. The encoded protein is CASSGGQGGNSPLHF. The full variable domain, with the rest looked up from reference TRBV5-4 and TRBJ1-6, is ETGVTQSPTHLIKTRGQQVTLRCSSQSGHNTVSWYQQALGQGPQFIFQYYREEENGRGNFPPRFSGLQFPNYSSELNVNALELDDSALYLCASSGGQGGNSPLHFGNGTRLTVT.

The CDR3 DNA is TGTGCCAGCAGTTCCTATACCTACGAGCAGTACTTC. This translates into CASSSYTYEQYF. The chain employs TRBV27 and TRBJ2-7; no reliable D call. The germline V and J ends were trimmed by 4 bases and 2 bases, with 6 bases remaining between them. This CDR3 comprises 12 residues. Looked up from germline, CDR1 is MNHEY and CDR2 is SMNVEV (reference sequence).

The gene calls are TRBV11-2 and TRBJ2-7, with TRBD1 identical over 9 bases. V lost 1 base and J lost 4; bases outside the gene matches: 11. Germline-derived CDR1 and CDR2 are SGHAT and FQNNGV. This CDR3 spans 17 amino acids. CDR3 sequence reads: CASSLGVGQGFEYEQYF. In DNA, the CDR3 is TGTGCCAGCAGCTTAGGGGTCGGACAGGGGTTCGAGTACGAGCAGTACTTC.